This T cell receptor beta chain was recorded in a study of blood T cells in healthy people across ages. The study, taken as a whole, reports: It was the long-lived donors that had more naive CD4+ cells and higher diversity than aged donors.

As regards this clonotype: Its antigen is not known.

The CDR3 consists of 23 residues. The germline V gene has CDR1 SGHRS and CDR2 YFSETQ. Trimming removed 0 bases from V and 11 bases from J, with 44 bases in between. Sample-barcoded 5' priming and a J-beta primer mix drove a second PCR of about 7 to 12 cycles. MiXCR was run by TCRdb on the 5' RACE reads, yielding one entry per CDR3 protein. The repertoire has roughly 680,000 distinct CDR3 sequences, 52% of them found once; the top ten carry roughly 13%. The people who gave samples were healthy Caucasians from Russia, aged roughly 6 to 100. Per sample, a minimum of 6.5 million PBMCs were isolated. Each sample provided at least 5 micrograms of extracted total RNA.

The chain employs TRBV5-1 and TRBJ2-5; perhaps D is TRBD1 or TRBD2 (5 bases each). The sample consisted of blood. The source of this sequence is a woman older than 75 in good health. The CDR3 coding sequence is TGCGCCAGCAGCTTGGCGGGTGGGACGGTTAAACGAGGGAGCGGAGAACCTTACAATGAGCAGTACTTC. It specifies CASSLAGGTVKRGSGEPYNEQYF.